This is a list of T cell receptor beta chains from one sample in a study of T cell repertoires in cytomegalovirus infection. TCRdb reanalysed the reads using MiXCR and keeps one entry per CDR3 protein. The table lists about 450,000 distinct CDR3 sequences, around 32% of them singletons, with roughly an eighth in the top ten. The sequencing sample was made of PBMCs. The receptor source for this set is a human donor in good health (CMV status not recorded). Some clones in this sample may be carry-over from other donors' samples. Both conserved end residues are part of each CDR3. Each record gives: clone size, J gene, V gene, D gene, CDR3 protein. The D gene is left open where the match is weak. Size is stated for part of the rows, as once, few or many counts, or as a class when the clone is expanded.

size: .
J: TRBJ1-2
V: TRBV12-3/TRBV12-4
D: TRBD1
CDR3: CASSPRTGFGTFYGYTF

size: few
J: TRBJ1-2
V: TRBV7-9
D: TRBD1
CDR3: CASSLGRGQGLDGYTF

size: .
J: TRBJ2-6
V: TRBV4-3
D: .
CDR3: CSSSKARYAGANVLTF

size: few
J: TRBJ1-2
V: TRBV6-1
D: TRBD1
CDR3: CASGGQGIGYTF

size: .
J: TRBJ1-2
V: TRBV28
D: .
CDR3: CASSSPRGAANYGYTF

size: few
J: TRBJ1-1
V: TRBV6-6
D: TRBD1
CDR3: CASSETGRINTEAFF

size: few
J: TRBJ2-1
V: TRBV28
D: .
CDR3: CASRSSGAPNDEQFF

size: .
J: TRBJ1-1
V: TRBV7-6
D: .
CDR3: CASSLGRDGLDTEAFF

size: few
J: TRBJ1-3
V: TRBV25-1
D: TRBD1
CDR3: CASSASTGGAAGNTIYF

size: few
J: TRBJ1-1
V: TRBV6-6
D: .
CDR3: CASMENTEAFF